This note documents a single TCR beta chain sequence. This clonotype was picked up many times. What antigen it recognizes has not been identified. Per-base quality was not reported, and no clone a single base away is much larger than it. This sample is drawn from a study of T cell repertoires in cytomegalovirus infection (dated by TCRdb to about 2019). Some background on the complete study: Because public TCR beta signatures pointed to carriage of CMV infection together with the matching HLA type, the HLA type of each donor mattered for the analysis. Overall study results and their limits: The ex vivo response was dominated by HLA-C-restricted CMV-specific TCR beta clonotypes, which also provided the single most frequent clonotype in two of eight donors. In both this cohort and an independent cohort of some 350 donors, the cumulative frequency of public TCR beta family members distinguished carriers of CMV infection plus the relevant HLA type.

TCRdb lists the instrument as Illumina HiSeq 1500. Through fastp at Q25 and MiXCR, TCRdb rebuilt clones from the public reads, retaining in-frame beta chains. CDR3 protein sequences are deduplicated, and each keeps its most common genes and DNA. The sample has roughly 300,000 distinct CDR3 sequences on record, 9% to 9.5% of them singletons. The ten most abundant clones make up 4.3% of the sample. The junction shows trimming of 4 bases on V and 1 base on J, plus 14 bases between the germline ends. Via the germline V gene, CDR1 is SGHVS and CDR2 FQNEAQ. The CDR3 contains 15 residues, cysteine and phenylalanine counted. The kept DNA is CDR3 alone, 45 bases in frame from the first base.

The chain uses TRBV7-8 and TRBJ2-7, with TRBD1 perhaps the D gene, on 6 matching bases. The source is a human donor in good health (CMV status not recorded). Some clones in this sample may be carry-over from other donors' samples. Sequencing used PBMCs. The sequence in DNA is TGTGCCAGCAGCTACCGGGACACTCGATCCTACGAGCAGTACTTC. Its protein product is CASSYRDTRSYEQYF.